Listed below are T cell receptor beta chains from one sample, sequenced in a study of T cell repertoires in cytomegalovirus infection. MiXCR was run by TCRdb on the reads, yielding one entry per CDR3 protein. The sample contains hundreds of thousands of distinct CDR3 sequences, approximately 10% of which appear only once. The specimen was PBMCs. The receptors shown here come from a human donor in good health (CMV status not recorded). Some clones in this sample may be carry-over from other donors' samples. CDR3s include the opening cysteine and the closing phenylalanine or tryptophan. D genes are given only for firm matches. Clone size is stated in some rows and not others, as once, few, many or a class when expanded.

clone_size j_call v_call d_call cdr3_aa cdr3_nt
- TRBJ1-1 TRBV10-1 - CASSATGAGTEAFF TGCGCCAGCAGTGCGACCGGGGCTGGGACTGAAGCTTTCTTT
many TRBJ2-1 TRBV5-4 - CASSLGAEGGSGEQFF TGTGCCAGCAGCTTGGGGGCGGAAGGGGGAAGTGGGGAGCAGTTCTTC
- TRBJ1-1 TRBV3-1 TRBD1 CASSPFSGGRGTEAFF TGTGCCAGCAGCCCGTTTTCAGGGGGCCGCGGTACTGAAGCTTTCTTT
many TRBJ2-1 TRBV7-8 TRBD2 CASSLVASGRAKTANEQFF TGTGCCAGCAGCTTAGTCGCCAGCGGGAGGGCCAAAACGGCCAATGAGCAGTTCTTC
many TRBJ2-3 TRBV11-2 - CASSLDVSTDTQYF TGTGCCAGCAGCTTAGATGTTAGCACAGATACGCAGTATTTT
few TRBJ2-1 TRBV5-1 TRBD2 CASSLVGVGGGNYNEQFF TGCGCCAGCAGCTTGGTGGGGGTGGGGGGGGGGAACTACAATGAGCAGTTCTTC
many TRBJ2-2 TRBV5-5 TRBD2 CASSFGLAPNTGELFF TGTGCCAGCAGCTTTGGACTAGCGCCAAACACCGGGGAGCTGTTTTTT
many TRBJ1-6 TRBV19 TRBD1 CASGLGDSVYNSPLHF TGTGCCAGTGGTCTTGGGGACAGCGTCTATAATTCACCCCTCCACTTT
few TRBJ1-1 TRBV29-1 - CSGLTAMNTEAFF TGCAGCGGGTTAACAGCTATGAACACTGAAGCTTTCTTT
many TRBJ2-1 TRBV7-8 - CASSLRRAGLEFYNEQFF TGTGCCAGCAGCTTAAGGCGGGCGGGTCTTGAGTTCTACAATGAGCAGTTCTTC
few TRBJ2-5 TRBV28 TRBD2 CASSLRLAGAEETQYF TGTGCCAGCAGTTTAAGGCTAGCGGGTGCTGAAGAGACCCAGTACTTC
- TRBJ1-1 TRBV9 - CASSPPRDTEAFF TGTGCCAGCAGCCCGCCGAGGGACACTGAAGCTTTCTTT
- TRBJ2-7 TRBV4-1 - CASSQPGRSSYEQYF TGCGCCAGCAGCCAACCGGGGAGGAGCTCCTACGAGCAGTACTTC